These 12 T cell receptor beta chains came from one sample sequenced in a study of blood T cell repertoires in COVID-19. Generated by immunoSEQ multiplex PCR, the TCRdb table keeps only in-frame clones and is missing some. The table records roughly 64,000 clones, just over 70% of them present only once. Material: PBMCs or T cells enriched from blood (not recorded which). The receptors shown here come from a woman aged 60 to 75 who had been exposed to COVID-19.

The chain links TRBV3-1 (or the pseudogene TRBV3-2) to TRBJ1-2; tentative D call: TRBD1 (5 bases). Deletions cut 3 bases from V and 1 base from J, with 18 bases between. The CDR3 extends over 17 amino acids. From germline, CDR1 is LGHDT and CDR2 YNNKEL (reference sequence). The chain's CDR3 is CASSHRDLGKGNYGYTF. CDR3 sequence (DNA): TGTGCCAGCAGCCATAGGGACTTAGGGAAGGGTAACTATGGCTACACCTTC.

V usage is TRBV5-8 and J usage is TRBJ2-7; 7 bases line up with TRBD1. CDR1 is SGHTS and CDR2 is YDEGEE in the germline V gene. J lost 3 bases, V lost 4 bases, and 7 bases had no gene match. This CDR3 comprises 14 residues. The CDR3 loop reads CASSPRDRSYEQYF. In DNA, the CDR3 is TGTGCCAGCAGCCCCCGGGACAGAAGCTACGAGCAGTACTTC.

This chain joins TRBV5-1 and TRBJ1-1; D is perhaps TRBD1 (5 bases). The CDR3 has 14 amino acids. The V gene's germline CDR1 is SGHRS and CDR2 YFSETQ. Trimming took 2 bases from V and 4 from J, leaving 12 bases between them. The CDR3 DNA follows: TGCGCCAGCAGCTTAGATAAGGGGCCCACTGAAGCTTTCTTT. Amino acids: CASSLDKGPTEAFF.

This clone was counted only a few times. This chain connects TRBV11-2 to TRBJ1-2, with D unclear. Per the germline V gene, CDR1 is SGHAT and CDR2 is FQNNGV. V shed 0 bases and J shed 8 bases, with 10 bases lying between them. This CDR3 has 13 amino acids. CDR3 nucleotide sequence: TGTGCCAGCAGCTTAGAGCCCTCGGGAGGCTACACCTTC. As protein: CASSLEPSGGYTF.

There are a few counts of this clone. The chain recombines TRBV7-2 with TRBJ2-3; 8 bases line up with TRBD2. Germline V gene data show CDR1 as SGHTA and CDR2 as FQGNSA. Losses at the gene ends were 1 base for V and 4 bases for J; bases not matched to a gene: 7. This CDR3 spans 16 amino acids. The CDR3 loop is CASSLGRGGRADTQYF. The CDR3, as DNA: TGTGCCAGCAGCTTAGGACGGGGGGGCCGTGCAGATACGCAGTATTTT.

By share of the sample, this clone is medium-sized. This chain connects TRBV25-1 to TRBJ2-5; D uncertain. V lost 1 base and J lost 0, with 6 bases in between. The length of the CDR3 is 14 residues. The germline V gene encodes CDR1 MGHDK and CDR2 SYGVNS. CDR3 bases: TGTGCCAGCAGTGAATCGAAGCACCAAGAGACCCAGTACTTC. This translates into CASSESKHQETQYF.

This chain joins TRBV2 and TRBJ1-1; 9 nucleotides agree with TRBD1. Germline assignment: CDR1 SNHLY and CDR2 FYNNEI. V trimming: 9 bases; J trimming: 4 bases; junction bases outside the gene matches: 9. This CDR3 comprises 14 residues. The CDR3 DNA reads TGTGCCAGGATACAGGGGGCGGGTCTCACTGAAGCTTTCTTT. Translating gives CARIQGAGLTEAFF.

V and J are TRBV29-1 and TRBJ2-5, with no clear D. The CDR3 extends over 10 amino acids. Germline CDR1 SQVTM, CDR2 ANQGSEA. The ends were cut back, 5 bases at V and 7 bases at J, with 8 bases in the middle. CDR3 coding DNA: TGCAGCGTTTCCTCGCGGACCCAGTACTTC. Amino acid sequence: CSVSSRTQYF.

At least ten counts were recorded for this clone. The chain couples TRBV27 to TRBJ2-3; D possibly corresponds to TRBD2 (6 bases). Germline V gene lookup returns CDR1 MNHEY and CDR2 SMNVEV (reference sequence). The CDR3 covers 18 residues. V lost 6 bases to trimming and J lost 2 bases, with 24 bases between them. The CDR3 DNA sequence: TGTGCCAGCAGATTCCGGGACCATCGGGCGGGGAACACAGATACGCAGTATTTT. This encodes CASRFRDHRAGNTDTQYF.

The rearrangement joins TRBV15 to TRBJ1-1, with unresolved D. The CDR3 length is 13 residues. The V end lost 7 bases, the J end lost 1 base, and 10 bases lay between the germline ends. CDR1 and CDR2 from the germline V gene are LNHNV and YYDKDF (reference sequence). CDR3 sequence (DNA): TGTGCCACCACCTACAGCAGGAACACTGAAGCTTTCTTT. Residues: CATTYSRNTEAFF.

This clone appeared a single time. The rearrangement uses TRBV27 and TRBJ2-4; 9 bases agree with TRBD1. Germline CDR1 MNHEY, CDR2 SMNVEV (reference sequence). V dropped 5 bases and J dropped 4; count of bases not matched to a gene: 6. The CDR3 is 15 residues long. The CDR3 protein is CASSPRGTGKNIQYF. For the CDR3, the DNA is TGTGCCAGCAGTCCGCGCGGGACAGGGAAAAACATTCAGTACTTC.

This chain links TRBV7-8 with TRBJ1-3, with TRBD1 matching 7 bases. The CDR3 has 16 residues. V shed 2 bases, J shed 4 bases, and the junction held 8 bases outside the gene matches. CDR1 is SGHVS and CDR2 is FQNEAQ in the germline V gene. As DNA, the CDR3 is TGTGCCAGCAGCTTAAACCTGGGACAGCTCGGAAACACCATATATTTT. It codes for CASSLNLGQLGNTIYF.